These 3 T cell receptor beta chains were all obtained from the same sample, sequenced in a study of T-cell memory formation after mild COVID-19. TCRdb passed the 5' RACE reads through MiXCR, listing each CDR3 protein once. The repertoire has 130,000 to 150,000 distinct CDR3 sequences, roughly 19% of them found once; the top ten carry 2% to 2.5%. What was sequenced was PBMCs or a T cell subset sorted from them (not recorded which). The source is an adult woman who had mild COVID-19 (a few samples of this study predate the infection). Cell type and time point are not known.

The CDR3 sequence: CASSPRAGGGDTQYF. The CDR3 DNA is TGTGCCAGCTCACCACGAGCTGGGGGCGGAGATACGCAGTATTTT. The chain employs TRBV18 and TRBJ2-3, with D possibly TRBD1 on 6 matching bases. Germline CDR1 and CDR2: KGHSH and LQKENI. Trimming removed 1 base from V and 5 bases from J, with 13 bases in between. This CDR3 has 15 amino acids. Together with reference TRBV18 and TRBJ2-3, the CDR3 gives the full variable domain: NAGVMQNPRHLVRRRGQEARLRCSPMKGHSHVYWYRQLPEEGLKFMVYLQKENIIDESGMPKERFSAEFPKEGPSILRIQQVVRGDSAAYFCASSPRAGGGDTQYFGPGTRLTVL.

A few counts support this clonotype. The chain links TRBV4-1 to TRBJ1-5; D call uncertain. The V end lost 4 bases, the J end lost 4 bases, and 20 bases lay between the germline ends. The CDR3 consists of 17 residues. In germline, CDR1 is MGHRA, CDR2 YSYEKL. CDR3 nucleotides: TGCGCCAGCAGCCGCGAGCCCACGCGGCAGATTAATCAGCCCCAGCATTTT. This codes for CASSREPTRQINQPQHF.

V gene TRBV7-2 combines with J gene TRBJ1-5, with 9 bases identical to TRBD1. This CDR3 has 15 residues. Germline V gene lookup returns CDR1 SGHTA and CDR2 FQGNSA. Germline trimming cut 5 bases from V and 5 bases from J; bases unmatched to any gene: 7. Here the CDR3 reads CASSHRTGADQPQHF. As DNA, the CDR3 is TGTGCCAGCAGCCATCGGACAGGGGCGGATCAGCCCCAGCATTTT.